The 11 T cell receptor beta chains below come from one sample, sequenced in a study of blood T cell repertoires in COVID-19. Profiled with immunoSEQ multiplex PCR; TCRdb holds only in-frame clones, not every one. The data show around 270,000 clones, roughly 84% seen once. Sequencing was carried out using peripheral blood. The receptors derive from a person aged 65 to 85 with COVID-19, enrolled during active disease.

The chain recombines TRBV5-6 with TRBJ2-5; TRBD2 aligns across 8 bases. The CDR3 contains 15 residues. Germline values: CDR1 SGHDT, CDR2 YYEEEE. The ends lost 4 bases at V and 1 base at J; junction bases unmatched: 6. The CDR3 nucleotides read TGTGCCAGCAGCCGTAAGGCGGGGGGCCAAGAGACCCAGTACTTC. It encodes CASSRKAGGQETQYF. Complete variable domain (other parts from reference TRBV5-6 and TRBJ2-5): DAGVTQSPTHLIKTRGQQVTLRCSPKSGHDTVSWYQQALGQGPQFIFQYYEEEERQRGNFPDRFSGHQFPNYSSELNVNALLLGDSALYLCASSRKAGGQETQYFGPGTRLLVL.

The chain is built from TRBV11-2 and TRBJ2-7; TRBD1 agrees at 10 bases. The CDR3 contains 16 residues. Trimming at V came to 1 base and at J to 2 bases, leaving 5 bases not matched to a gene. Germline V gene lookup returns CDR1 SGHAT and CDR2 FQNNGV. CDR3 protein: CASSLAGQGPTYEQYF. CDR3 sequence (DNA): TGTGCCAGCAGCTTAGCGGGACAGGGGCCAACCTACGAGCAGTACTTC.

This clone was recorded only once. The chain recombines TRBV7-9 with TRBJ2-3; D uncertain. Germline V gene lookup returns CDR1 SEHNR and CDR2 FQNEAQ (reference sequence). Trimming shortened V by 0 bases and J by 6 bases, and 10 bases separated the two germline ends. This CDR3 spans 14 amino acids. The CDR3 nucleotides are TGTGCCAGCAGCTTAGCACGTGCGGCGGATACGCAGTATTTT. Protein product: CASSLARAADTQYF.

This rearrangement joins TRBV7-3 to TRBJ2-5; 7 bases match TRBD2. The CDR3 is 13 residues long. The junction had 4 bases not matched to a gene; V was cut back by 5 bases and J by 4 bases. Germline loops: CDR1 SGHTA, CDR2 FQGTGA. The chain's CDR3 is CASSDSGLETQYF. In DNA form, the CDR3 reads TGTGCCAGCAGCGATAGCGGGCTAGAGACCCAGTACTTC.

The gene calls are TRBV24-1 and TRBJ2-4; 12 bases agree with TRBD1. V shed 0 bases and J 7 bases; nucleotides not matched to a gene: 15. The germline V gene encodes CDR1 KGHDR and CDR2 SFDVKD. The CDR3 covers 20 residues. CDR3 sequence (DNA): TGTGCCACCAGTGATTTGGGGACAGGGGGCGACCACTTGAGTAGTAACATTCAGTACTTC. The encoded protein is CATSDLGTGGDHLSSNIQYF.

The chain recombines TRBV9 with TRBJ2-2; D possibly corresponds to TRBD2 (5 bases). The CDR3 contains 16 residues. Germline V lookup: CDR1 SGDLS, CDR2 YYNGEE. The ends were cut back, 3 bases at V and 6 bases at J, with 18 bases in the middle. Here the CDR3 DNA reads TGTGCCAGCAGCGCCCCTAGACACCGGGGAGCCGGGGAGCTGTTTTTT. This sequence encodes CASSAPRHRGAGELFF.

The chain couples TRBV28 to TRBJ1-5; possible D gene TRBD1, 5 bases. CDR1 is MDHEN, CDR2 SYDVKM, per germline. V lost 4 bases and J 4 bases, leaving 11 bases between the germline ends. The CDR3 sequence is 14 residues long. CDR3 sequence reads: CASSSDRFNQPQHF. CDR3 coding DNA: TGTGCCAGCAGTTCCGACAGATTTAATCAGCCCCAGCATTTT.

This chain joins TRBV6-5 and TRBJ2-1; 9 positions match TRBD2. Germline lookup yields CDR1 MNHEY and CDR2 SVGAGI. V lost 5 bases, J lost 12 bases, and 11 bases stayed unmatched. The CDR3 runs to 14 residues. In nucleotides, the CDR3 is TGTGCCAGCAGTACCTCTAGCGGGATTCTGGGGCAGTTCTTC. It encodes CASSTSSGILGQFF.

The genes are TRBV29-1 and TRBJ1-5; no reliable D call. Germline lookup yields CDR1 SQVTM and CDR2 ANQGSEA. The CDR3 loop spans 13 amino acids. V lost 4 bases and J 1 base, leaving 8 bases between the germline ends. The CDR3 DNA sequence: TGCAGCGTTGGGCAGTCCAGCAATCAGCCCCAGCATTTT. Its translation is CSVGQSSNQPQHF.

The chain combines TRBV6-5 with TRBJ1-5; D is undetermined. Trimming shortened V by 4 bases and J by 7 bases, and 11 bases separated the two germline ends. Germline CDR1 reads MNHEY; CDR2 reads SVGAGI. The CDR3 is 13 residues long. The CDR3 bases are TGTGCCAGCAGTTCGTCGGGGTTCCAGCCCCAGCATTTT. Translated, it gives CASSSSGFQPQHF.

The J gene is TRBJ1-1, the V gene TRBV7-3, with 8 bases fitting TRBD1. This CDR3 has 15 residues. Looked up from germline, CDR1 is SGHTA and CDR2 is FQGTGA. V dropped 5 bases and J dropped 4; count of bases not matched to a gene: 9. Written as DNA, the CDR3 is TGTGCCAGCAGCCCAGACAGGGGAGGCGGCACTGAAGCTTTCTTT. Translated: CASSPDRGGGTEAFF.